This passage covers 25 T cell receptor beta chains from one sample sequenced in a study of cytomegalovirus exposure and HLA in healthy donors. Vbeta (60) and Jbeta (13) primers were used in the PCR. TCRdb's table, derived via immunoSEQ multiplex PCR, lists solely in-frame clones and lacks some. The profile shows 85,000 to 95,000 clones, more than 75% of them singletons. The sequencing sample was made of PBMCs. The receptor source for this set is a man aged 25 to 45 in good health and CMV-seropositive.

Here the CDR3 reads CASSLGPGYYGYTF. CDR3 nucleotide sequence: TGTGCCAGCAGTTTAGGTCCAGGGTACTATGGCTACACCTTC. The chain couples TRBV27 to TRBJ1-2, with D possibly being TRBD1 (5 bases). There are 14 residues in the CDR3. V dropped 2 bases and J dropped 3 bases, with 10 bases sitting between them. The germline CDR1 and CDR2 sequences are MNHEY and SMNVEV (reference sequence).

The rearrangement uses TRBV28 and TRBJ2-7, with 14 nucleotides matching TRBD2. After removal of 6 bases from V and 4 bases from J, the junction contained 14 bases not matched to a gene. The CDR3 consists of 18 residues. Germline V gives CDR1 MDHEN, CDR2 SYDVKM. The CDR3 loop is CASSQVSGTSGRPYEQYF. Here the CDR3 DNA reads TGTGCCAGCAGCCAAGTATCCGGGACTAGCGGGAGACCTTACGAGCAGTACTTC.

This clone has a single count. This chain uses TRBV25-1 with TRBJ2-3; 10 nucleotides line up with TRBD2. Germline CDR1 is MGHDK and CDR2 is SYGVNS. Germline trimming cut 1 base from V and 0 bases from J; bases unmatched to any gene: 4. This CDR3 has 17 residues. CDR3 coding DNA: TGTGCCAGCAGTGAATTAGCGGGGGGTCTAAGCACAGATACGCAGTATTTT. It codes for CASSELAGGLSTDTQYF.

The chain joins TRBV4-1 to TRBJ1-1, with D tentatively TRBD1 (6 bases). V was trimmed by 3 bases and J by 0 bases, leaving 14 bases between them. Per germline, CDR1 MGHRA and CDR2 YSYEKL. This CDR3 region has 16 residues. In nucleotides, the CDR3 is TGCGCCAGCAGCCACCACAAGGACAGCTTGAACACTGAAGCTTTCTTT. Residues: CASSHHKDSLNTEAFF.

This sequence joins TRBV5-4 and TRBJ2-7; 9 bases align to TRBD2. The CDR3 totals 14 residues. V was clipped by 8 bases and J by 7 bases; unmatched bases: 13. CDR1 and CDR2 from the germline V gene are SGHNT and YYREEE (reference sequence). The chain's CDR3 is CASSSQAGGEEQYF. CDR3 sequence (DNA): TGTGCCAGTTCATCGCAAGCGGGAGGCGAAGAGCAGTACTTC.

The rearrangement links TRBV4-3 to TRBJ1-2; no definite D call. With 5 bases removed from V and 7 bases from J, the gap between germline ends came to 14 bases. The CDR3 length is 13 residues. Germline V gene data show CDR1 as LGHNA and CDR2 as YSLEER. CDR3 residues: CASSSQPAVGYTF. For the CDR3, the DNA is TGCGCCAGCAGCTCACAGCCCGCCGTTGGCTACACCTTC.

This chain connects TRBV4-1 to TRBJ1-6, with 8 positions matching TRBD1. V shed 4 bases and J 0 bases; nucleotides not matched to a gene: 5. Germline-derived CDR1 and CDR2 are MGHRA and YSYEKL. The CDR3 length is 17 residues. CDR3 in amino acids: CASSPTGDSSYNSPLHF. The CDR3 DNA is TGCGCCAGCAGCCCGACAGGGGACAGCTCCTATAATTCACCCCTCCACTTT.

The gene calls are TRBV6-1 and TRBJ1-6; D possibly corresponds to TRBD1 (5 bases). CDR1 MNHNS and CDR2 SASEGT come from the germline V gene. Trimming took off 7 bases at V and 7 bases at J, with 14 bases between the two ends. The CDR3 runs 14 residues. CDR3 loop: CASNRQGTNSPLHF. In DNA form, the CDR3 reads TGTGCCAGCAATCGGCAGGGTACCAATTCACCCCTCCACTTT.

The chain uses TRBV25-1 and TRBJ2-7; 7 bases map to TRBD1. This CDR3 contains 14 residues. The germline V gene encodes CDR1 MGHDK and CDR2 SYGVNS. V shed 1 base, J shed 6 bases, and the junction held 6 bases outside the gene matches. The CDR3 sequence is CASSESGKGAEQYF. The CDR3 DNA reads TGTGCCAGCAGTGAATCCGGGAAGGGGGCCGAGCAGTACTTC.

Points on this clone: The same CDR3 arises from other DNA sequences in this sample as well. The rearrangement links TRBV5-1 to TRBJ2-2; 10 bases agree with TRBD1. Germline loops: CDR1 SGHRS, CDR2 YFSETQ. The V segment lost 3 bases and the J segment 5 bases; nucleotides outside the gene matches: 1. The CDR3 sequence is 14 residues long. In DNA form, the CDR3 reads TGCGCCAGCAGCTGGACAGGGGGAACCGGGGAGCTGTTTTTT. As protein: CASSWTGGTGELFF.

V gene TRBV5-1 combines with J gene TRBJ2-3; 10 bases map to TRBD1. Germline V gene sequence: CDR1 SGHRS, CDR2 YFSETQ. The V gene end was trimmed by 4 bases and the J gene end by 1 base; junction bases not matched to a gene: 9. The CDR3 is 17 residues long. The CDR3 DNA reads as TGCGCCAGCAGCCCCCAAACTGGGACAGGGGGCACAGATACGCAGTATTTT. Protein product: CASSPQTGTGGTDTQYF.

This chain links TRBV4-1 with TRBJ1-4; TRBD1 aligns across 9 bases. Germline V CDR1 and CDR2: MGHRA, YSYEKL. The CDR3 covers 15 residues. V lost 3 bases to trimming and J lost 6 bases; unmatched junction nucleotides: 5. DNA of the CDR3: TGCGCCAGCAGCCAGGTACAGGGGGCGCATGAAAAACTGTTTTTT. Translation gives CASSQVQGAHEKLFF.

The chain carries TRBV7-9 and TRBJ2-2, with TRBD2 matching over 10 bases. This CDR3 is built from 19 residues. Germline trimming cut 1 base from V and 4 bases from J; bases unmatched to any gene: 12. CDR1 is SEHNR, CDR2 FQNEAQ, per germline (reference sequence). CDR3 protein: CASSLGGLATSSITGELFF. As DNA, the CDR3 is TGTGCCAGCAGCTTAGGGGGACTAGCGACCTCCAGTATCACCGGGGAGCTGTTTTTT.

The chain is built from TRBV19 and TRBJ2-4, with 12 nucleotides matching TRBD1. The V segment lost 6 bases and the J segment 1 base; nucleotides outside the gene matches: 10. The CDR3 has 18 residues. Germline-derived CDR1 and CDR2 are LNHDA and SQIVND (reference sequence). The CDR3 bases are TGTGCCAGTAGCCTCCGGGACAGGGGGCGCGTGGCCAAAAACATTCAGTACTTC. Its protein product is CASSLRDRGRVAKNIQYF.

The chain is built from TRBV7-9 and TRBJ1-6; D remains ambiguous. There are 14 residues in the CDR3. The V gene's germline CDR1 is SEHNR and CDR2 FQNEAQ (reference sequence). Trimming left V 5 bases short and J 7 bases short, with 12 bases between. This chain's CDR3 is CASSQKAGNSPLHF. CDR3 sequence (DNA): TGTGCCAGCAGCCAAAAAGCGGGGAATTCACCCCTCCACTTT.

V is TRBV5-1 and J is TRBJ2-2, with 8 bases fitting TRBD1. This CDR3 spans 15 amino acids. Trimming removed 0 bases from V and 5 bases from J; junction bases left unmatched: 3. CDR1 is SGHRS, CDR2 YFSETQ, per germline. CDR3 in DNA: TGCGCCAGCAGCTTGGCAACAGGGGGGACCGGGGAGCTGTTTTTT. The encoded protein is CASSLATGGTGELFF.

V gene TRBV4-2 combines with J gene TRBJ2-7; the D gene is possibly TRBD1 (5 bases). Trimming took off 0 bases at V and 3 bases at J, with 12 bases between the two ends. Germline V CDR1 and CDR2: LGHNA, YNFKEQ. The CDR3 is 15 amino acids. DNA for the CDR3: TGTGCCAGCAGCCAAGAACGCGGACAATTCTACGAGCAGTACGTC. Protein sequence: CASSQERGQFYEQYV.

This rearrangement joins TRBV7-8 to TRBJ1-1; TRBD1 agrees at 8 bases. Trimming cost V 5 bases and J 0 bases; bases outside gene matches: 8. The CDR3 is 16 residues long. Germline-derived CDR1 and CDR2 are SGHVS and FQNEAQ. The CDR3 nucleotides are TGTGCCAGCAGCAAAATTGGACAGGGCATGAACACTGAAGCTTTCTTT. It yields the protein CASSKIGQGMNTEAFF.

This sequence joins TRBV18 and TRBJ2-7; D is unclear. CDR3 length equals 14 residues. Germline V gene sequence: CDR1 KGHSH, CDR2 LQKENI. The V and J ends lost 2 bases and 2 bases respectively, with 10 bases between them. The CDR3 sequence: CASSPSPNTYEQYF. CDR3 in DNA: TGTGCCAGCTCACCATCTCCCAACACCTACGAGCAGTACTTC.

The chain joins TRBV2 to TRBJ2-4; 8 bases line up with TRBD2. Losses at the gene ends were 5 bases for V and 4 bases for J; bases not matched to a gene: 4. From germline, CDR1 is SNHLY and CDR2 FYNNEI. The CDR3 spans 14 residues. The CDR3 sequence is CASSPGTRKNIQYF. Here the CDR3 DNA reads TGTGCCAGCAGTCCCGGGACTAGAAAAAACATTCAGTACTTC.

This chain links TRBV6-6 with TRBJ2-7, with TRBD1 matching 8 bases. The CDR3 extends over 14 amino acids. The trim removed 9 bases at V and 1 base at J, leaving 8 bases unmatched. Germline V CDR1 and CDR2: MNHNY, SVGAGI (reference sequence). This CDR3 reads CARPGQDVSYEQYV. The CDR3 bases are TGTGCCAGACCGGGACAGGACGTTTCCTACGAGCAGTACGTC.

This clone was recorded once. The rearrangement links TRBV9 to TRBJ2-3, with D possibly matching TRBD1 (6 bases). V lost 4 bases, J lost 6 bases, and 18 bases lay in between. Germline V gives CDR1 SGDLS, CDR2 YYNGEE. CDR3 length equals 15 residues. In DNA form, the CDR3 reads TGTGCCAGCAGCCCACCAGGGGCTAGCTACGATACGCAGTATTTT. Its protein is CASSPPGASYDTQYF.

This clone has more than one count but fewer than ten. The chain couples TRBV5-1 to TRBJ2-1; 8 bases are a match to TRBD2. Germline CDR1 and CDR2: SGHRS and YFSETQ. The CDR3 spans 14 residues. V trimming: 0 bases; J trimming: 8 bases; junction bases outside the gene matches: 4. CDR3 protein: CASSLGGGTDEQFF. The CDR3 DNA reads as TGCGCCAGCAGCTTGGGCGGGGGGACTGATGAGCAGTTCTTC.

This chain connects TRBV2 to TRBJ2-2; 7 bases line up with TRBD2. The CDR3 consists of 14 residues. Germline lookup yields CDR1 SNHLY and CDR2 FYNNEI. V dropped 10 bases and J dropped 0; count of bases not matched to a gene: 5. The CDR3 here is CAMSGTTNTGELFF. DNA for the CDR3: TGTGCCATGTCCGGGACTACGAACACCGGGGAGCTGTTTTTT.

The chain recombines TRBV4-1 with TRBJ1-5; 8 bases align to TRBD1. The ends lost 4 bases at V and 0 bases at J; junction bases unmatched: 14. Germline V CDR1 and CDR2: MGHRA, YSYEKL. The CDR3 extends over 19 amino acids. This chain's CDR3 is CASSPYFRDRSDSNQPQHF. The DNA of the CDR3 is TGCGCCAGCAGCCCCTATTTCCGGGACAGGAGTGATAGCAATCAGCCCCAGCATTTT.